The rows below give T cell receptor beta chains drawn from one sample of a study of T cells in localized non-small cell lung cancer. Using immunoSEQ multiplex PCR, the repertoire was profiled, and TCRdb retains in-frame clones only, with some absent. The sample records nearly 35,000 clones, around nine tenths being singletons. The sample in question was peripheral blood, obtained before any cancer treatment. The receptors were gathered from a woman aged 40-69 years with stage I lung adenocarcinoma. Each CDR3 is given with its conserved first and last residue. Fields, in order: D gene, V gene, J gene, clone size, CDR3 DNA, CDR3 protein. A D gene is named only where the DNA matches it firmly. Clone size is stated in some rows and not others, as once, few, many or a class when expanded.

-	TRBV7-2	TRBJ2-7	-	TGTGCCAGCAGCCTGGGGCAGGGGAACTACGAGCAGTACTTC	CASSLGQGNYEQYF
-	TRBV9	TRBJ2-5	-	TGTGCCAGCAGCGTACGGAGCGGGCTAAACCAAGAGACCCAGTACTTC	CASSVRSGLNQETQYF
-	TRBV25-1	TRBJ2-2	-	TGTGCCAGCAGTAAGGAGACCGGGGAGCTGTTTTTT	CASSKETGELFF
TRBD1	TRBV7-2	TRBJ1-1	-	TGTGCCAGCAGCCGGACAGGGGGCCGGGCTTTCTTT	CASSRTGGRAFF
-	TRBV5-1	TRBJ2-1	once	TGCGCCAGCATTGACCTGGGGGAGCAGTTCTTC	CASIDLGEQFF
-	TRBV9	TRBJ1-2	-	TGTGCCAGCAGCCCCAAGGAGAGGAACGGCTACACCTTC	CASSPKERNGYTF
-	TRBV21-1	TRBJ1-1	-	TGTGCCAGCAGCCTCCCATCTCAAGGATTCGAGGGGACTGAAGCTTTCTTT	CASSLPSQGFEGTEAFF
-	TRBV10-2	TRBJ2-5	once	TGCGCCAGCCTGAGATTGGGGGAACAGCTATTAGTTGTGGCCCAGTACTTC	CASLRLGEQLLVVAQYF
-	TRBV4-2	TRBJ1-6	-	TGTGCCAGCAGCCAAGGGGTGGGGGAAAATTCACCCCTCCACTTT	CASSQGVGENSPLHF
TRBD1	TRBV9	TRBJ1-5	-	TGTGCCAGCAGCGTAGGGACAGGGGGTGGTCAGCCCCAGCATTTT	CASSVGTGGGQPQHF
TRBD1	TRBV9	TRBJ1-6	-	TGTGCCAGCAGCCCCTGGGACAGTCTAAACACCTATAATTCACCCCTCCACTTT	CASSPWDSLNTYNSPLHF
-	TRBV5-6	TRBJ2-1	-	TGTGCCAGCAGCTATCCCCCGCGAGGGGTTTCCTACAATGAGCAGTTCTTC	CASSYPPRGVSYNEQFF
-	TRBV19	TRBJ1-6	few	TGTGCCAGTAGTATAAACAGGGAAGACGTTCCACCCCTCCACTTT	CASSINREDVPPLHF
TRBD1	TRBV7-2	TRBJ2-5	-	TGTGCCAGCAGATCACAGGGGGGACAAGAGACCCAGTACTTC	CASRSQGGQETQYF
-	TRBV6-4	TRBJ2-3	-	TGTGCCAGCAGTGACTCCGCTCTCCCAGGTTTTCCCACAGATACGCAGTATTTT	CASSDSALPGFPTDTQYF
TRBD1	TRBV19	TRBJ1-6	-	TGTGCCAGTAGTAGAAGACAGGGCAATAATTCACCCCTCCACTTT	CASSRRQGNNSPLHF
-	TRBV15	TRBJ2-1	-	TGTGCCACCAGCTCACTACGGAGGCACAATGAGCAGTTCTTC	CATSSLRRHNEQFF
TRBD1	TRBV19	TRBJ2-7	-	TGTGCCAGTAGTTCACAGAGGACAGGGCGCCACGAGCAGTACTTC	CASSSQRTGRHEQYF
-	TRBV7-9	TRBJ2-4	-	TGTGCCAGCAGCTTATTGGAACAGGGCGAAACTCTAGCCAAAAACATTCAGTACTTC	CASSLLEQGETLAKNIQYF
-	TRBV19	TRBJ1-1	-	TGTGCCAGTAGTATCTCGACAGGAGGGACTGAAGCTTTCTTT	CASSISTGGTEAFF
-	TRBV2	TRBJ2-7	-	TGTGCCAGCACGGCAGGGCTCTACTCCTACGAGCAGTACTTC	CASTAGLYSYEQYF
-	TRBV5-4	TRBJ2-2	few	TGTGCCAGCAGCTTCGTCCACACCGGGGAGCTGTTTTTT	CASSFVHTGELFF
-	TRBV4-3	TRBJ1-2	-	TGCGCCAGCAGCCAAGATCAGGGACCAAACTATGGCTACACCTTC	CASSQDQGPNYGYTF
-	TRBV4-1	TRBJ2-3	-	TGCGCCAGCAGCCGGACGGGACGTGTGGGCACAGATACGCAGTATTTT	CASSRTGRVGTDTQYF
TRBD2	TRBV7-2	TRBJ2-3	-	TGTGCCAGCAGCTTAGCGGCGCGGGGGGGCACAGATACGCAGTATTTT	CASSLAARGGTDTQYF
-	TRBV7-9	TRBJ1-3	-	TGTGCCAGCAGCTTAGTACAGGGTGGACGAAACACCATATATTTT	CASSLVQGGRNTIYF
-	TRBV6-5	TRBJ2-1	-	TGTGCCAGCAGTTCCCTTAGCCGGGGGATCGGAAATGAGCAGTTCTTC	CASSSLSRGIGNEQFF
-	TRBV5-4	TRBJ1-6	few	TGTGCCAGCGGCCTCTTGGCGGGCAGTGCCAATTCACCCCTCCACTTT	CASGLLAGSANSPLHF
-	TRBV28	TRBJ1-2	-	TGTGCCAGCACTTTAGCGACATTCATGGACGGCTACACCTTC	CASTLATFMDGYTF
-	TRBV7-3	TRBJ1-1	few	TGTGCCAGCAGCCCTGGGACCTCCTCTGAAGCTTTCTTT	CASSPGTSSEAFF
-	TRBV5-8	TRBJ2-3	-	TGTGCCAGCAGCTTCTTACAGTATTTT	CASSFLQYF
-	TRBV28	TRBJ2-7	-	TGTGCCAGCAGTTTGAGCTCCTACGAGCAGTACTTC	CASSLSSYEQYF
-	TRBV18	TRBJ1-2	-	TGTGCCAGCTCACCATCGACAGTGCCGGGGGATGGCTACACCTTC	CASSPSTVPGDGYTF
TRBD1	TRBV7-6	TRBJ2-2	-	TGTGCCAGCAGCTTACAGGGACAGGGGGCCGGGGAGCTGTTTTTT	CASSLQGQGAGELFF
-	TRBV20-1	TRBJ2-4	-	TGCAGTGCTAGAGATGACAGAGCTCAGTACTTC	CSARDDRAQYF
TRBD1	TRBV27	TRBJ1-1	-	TGTGCCAGCAGTTTAAGGTTTGGGCAAACCCGACAGGGTGGAATACCCATGAACACTGAAGCTTTCTTT	CASSLRFGQTRQGGIPMNTEAFF
TRBD1	TRBV5-3	TRBJ2-7	-	TGTGCCAGCAGCAGGGGGCCTCAATCTTACGAGCAGTACTTC	CASSRGPQSYEQYF